One T cell receptor beta chain is described in this entry. As originally analysed: Reference gene primers were amplified, and this amplification served to estimate nucleated cell counts. Profiling relied on immunoSEQ multiplex PCR, and the TCRdb table lists in-frame clones only, not all of them. The DNA gave D and trimming, while V, J and clone size come from that table. The sample records over 130,000 clones, over 80% being singletons. This entry is derived from a study of blood T cell repertoires in COVID-19. About the research overall: Acute-phase and convalescent COVID-19 samples originated in the United States, Italy and Spain. From T cells, B-cell-depleted T cells, or PBMCs came the material, which was cDNA or gDNA.

The germline gives CDR1 SNHLY, CDR2 FYNNEI. The V gene lost 6 bases and the J gene lost 5 bases, with 17 bases spanning the gap. CDR3 length equals 15 residues. V gene TRBV2 combines with J gene TRBJ1-5; D is perhaps TRBD1 (6 bases). Sequencing was carried out using peripheral blood. This clonotype originated in a man aged 60 to 75 with active or convalescent COVID-19. CDR3 nucleotide sequence: TGTGCCAGCAGAAGGGACACCGGCGGGTATCAGCCCCAGCATTTT. Residues: CASRRDTGGYQPQHF. The full variable domain, in which reference TRBV2 and TRBJ1-5 provide the parts outside the CDR3, is EPEVTQTPSHQVTQMGQEVILRCVPISNHLYFYWYRQILGQKVEFLVSFYNNEISEKSEIFDDQFSVERPDGSNFTLKIRSTKLEDSAMYFCASRRDTGGYQPQHFGDGTRLSIL.